One and the same sample provided the 3 T cell receptor beta chains below, sequenced in a study of spatial heterogeneity in lung cancer. Documented time point: sample taken at primary tumor resection. Unsorted whole RNA samples from tumor, nontumor lung or frozen PBMC were sequenced. A single record per CDR3 protein comes from TCRdb applying MiXCR to the 5' RACE reads. The sample shows some 2,000 distinct CDR3 sequences, roughly 7.7% of them seen only once. Sequencing used normal lung tissue next to the tumor, obtained at surgery. The receptors derive from a male donor with early-stage non-small cell lung cancer.

This clonotype is labeled medium-sized. This beta chain is a stray sequence in a library constructed for alpha chains; its clone size is not meaningful. The genes are TRBV11-2 and TRBJ2-3; D gene unclear. The CDR3 is 11 residues long. CDR1 is SGHAT, CDR2 FQNNGV, per germline. Trimming shortened V by 5 bases and J by 2 bases, and 2 bases separated the two germline ends. CDR3 loop: CASSHTDTQYF. The CDR3 region has the DNA TGTGCCAGCAGCCACACAGATACGCAGTATTTT.

To note about this clonotype: The size of this beta chain means little, since it is a stray read in a library made for alpha chains. The chain recombines TRBV5-1 with TRBJ1-4; 8 bases fit TRBD1. The CDR3 contains 17 residues. From germline, CDR1 is SGHRS and CDR2 YFSETQ. V dropped 5 bases and J dropped 2; count of bases not matched to a gene: 11. The CDR3 DNA sequence: TGCGCCAGCAGACATGACAGGGGAAGGGCGACTAATGAAAAACTGTTTTTT. It codes for CASRHDRGRATNEKLFF.

This clonotype was seen ten or more times. This beta chain is an unintended read in a library built for alpha chains; its size means little. The gene calls are TRBV5-1 and TRBJ2-3; TRBD2 agrees at 11 bases. The CDR3 sequence is 16 residues long. Germline CDR1 reads SGHRS; CDR2 reads YFSETQ. Trimming took 4 bases from V and 3 from J; bases not matched to a gene: 7. CDR3 nucleotide sequence: TGCGCCAGCAGCGTTGAACCTAGCGGGGGGACAGATACGCAGTATTTT. It translates to CASSVEPSGGTDTQYF.